This T cell receptor beta chain originates from a study of shared clonotypes between healthy human individuals (dated by TCRdb to about 2020). Concerning the study at large: A couple of women and a few men aged 18 to 49 years were included in the cohort. For each donor, three plates each were used for CD4 naive and CD4 memory, two plates were used for CD8 naive, and one plate was used for CD8 memory. To estimate repertoire size and how much clonotype sharing occurs between individuals, the study deeply sequenced the blood TCR repertoires of roughly 5 healthy adults. To increase sequencing depth and limit assay-specific biases, TCR repertoire library preparation and sequencing were carried out by different laboratories using diverse techniques. Leukapheresis yielded between about 0.94 and 9 billion PBMCs per donor.

Its CDR3 holds 16 amino acids, cysteine through phenylalanine. The read is trimmed to its CDR3 DNA, 48 bases read in frame from base 1. Reading the germline V gene gives CDR1 WSHSY and CDR2 SAAADI. Trimming removed 7 bases from V and 3 bases from J; the gene matches leave 10 bases unexplained. Here is what the overall study found, with its caveats: Across a few donors, around 5.4% of naive CD4, roughly 3.4% of naive CD8, about 2.3% of memory CD4, and 0.4% of memory CD8 clonotypes were shared. Because the study included a small number of donors, the genetic and exposure-history diversity represented was limited. Naive subsets generally had larger estimated clonotype richness than memory subsets. Based on pairwise subsampling, the degree of clonotype sharing among donors was expected to be affected by sequencing depth. Incomplete sequencing was indicated by rarefaction of sorted-subset datasets, despite the large sequencing depth. Sampling was limited to blood, and TCR repertoires in tissue likely differ from TCR repertoires in blood. Higher generation probabilities were observed for clonotypes shared by all four sorted-subset donors than for non-shared clonotypes.

The donors were healthy, HIV-negative adults who had no recently reported acute infections or vaccinations. Only Caucasian adults living in Nashville, Tennessee, USA were represented among the donors. CD4+ T cells were enriched by magnetic negative selection; naive cells were then positively selected on CD45RA, and the negative fraction formed the memory subset. Blood was obtained by leukapheresis, after which PBMCs were separated by Ficoll-Histopaque density gradient centrifugation and cryopreserved in liquid nitrogen vapor phase. Purity and quantity of every magnetically sorted T cell population were checked by analytical flow cytometry. Genomic DNA was isolated from each sorted fraction and quantified by UV absorbance on a Nanodrop 2000c. Details on this clone: The specificity of this receptor is unknown. The record has no base qualities; no much larger clone is one base away.

Using the deep immunoSEQ assay, multiplex PCR amplified TCR CDR3 regions from genomic DNA. Genomic DNA extracted from each cell subset was distributed evenly over all wells of several immunoSEQ 96-well plates, and each plate served as one replicate. For sorted subsets, each replicate PCR was loaded with about 0.2 ug genomic DNA, equivalent to about 30,000 T cell genomes. The purified libraries were quantified using a Qubit 3.0 fluorometer, sized with a Bioanalyzer 2100, and then quantified again using the KAPA Library Quantification kit. Every immunoSEQ 96-well plate was sequenced on a separate single-read 150-cycle Illumina NextSeq 550 flow cell. For the original study's pipeline: The immunoSEQ output contained only junctional sequences without quality scores, so filtering could not match that applied to full-length reads. Sequences were annotated with PyIR, a Python wrapper for IgBLAST v1.9, and V/J genes and CDR3 were assigned using IMGT germline references. Reads were filtered out if the reads had weak V/J assignments (E-value above 1e-6), no CDR3, stop codons, out-of-frame junctions, or ambiguous translated residues. A V3J clonotype was defined by an identical inferred V gene, J gene, and CDR3 amino acid sequence. Percentage overlap between repertoires was calculated by dividing the number of shared unique clonotypes by the size of the smaller repertoire. RTK rarefaction, the Chao1 estimator, and Recon v2.1 estimates of unobserved clonotypes were used to assess repertoire richness. Generation probabilities were computed with OLGA for all TCRbeta clonotypes obtained by the gDNA method from several donors. Sourced from immuneACCESS, this table was stored by TCRdb with only in-frame sequences that have V and J called. A share of the clones is absent; for the studies checked, an unresolved V gene accounts for under half, and the remainder has no known explanation. The V and J calls and clone size are taken from that table; D and trimming were inferred from the DNA. The sample table lists some 2.1 million clones, 95% of them with a count of one. 0.1% to 0.15% of the sample is taken by the ten largest.

The sequencing sample was made of naive CD4+ T cells sorted from blood. What the cell subset or site label conveys for this sample: CD45RA+ positively selected. The clonotype comes from a man aged 18 to 35 in good health. The chain was built from TRBV10-2 and TRBJ2-5; a stretch of 11 junction bases matches TRBD2. The CDR3 protein is CASTGWVAGGKETQYF. At the DNA level, the sequence is TGCGCCAGCACCGGTTGGGTAGCGGGGGGGAAAGAGACCCAGTACTTC.